This TCR beta chain was identified in a study of graft-versus-host responses after intestinal transplantation. Intraepithelial lymphocytes and lamina propria lymphocytes were released through processing of graft tissue. Note on this clone: Its antigen is unidentified.

V shed 3 bases and J shed 5 bases, with 14 bases lying between them. The CDR3 is 14 amino acids. Looked up from germline, CDR1 is SGHTA and CDR2 is FQGNSA. Points from the study as a whole: Recipient marrow harbored GvH clones, some of which surfaced first in ileum or blood.

Some clones are missing from TCRdb's copy, which holds only in-frame ones; the method was immunoSEQ multiplex PCR. The sample contains about 5,700 clones, roughly 71% of which appear only once. This clonotype was obtained from a human patient who received an intestinal transplant, so some T cells may come from the graft donor. The chain uses TRBV7-2 and TRBJ2-7; D possibly matches TRBD1 or TRBD2 (5 bases each). Source: ileum tissue, taken roughly 300 days after intestinal transplant. The CDR3, as DNA: TGTGCCAGCAGCTTGTCCGGGACCTCAAACGAGCAGTACTTC. This sequence encodes CASSLSGTSNEQYF.